This TCR beta chain is from a study of blood T cell repertoires in COVID-19. Across the whole study: COVID-19 samples from acute and convalescent phases originated in the United States, Italy and Spain. The analysed material was cDNA or gDNA that came from T cells, B-cell-depleted T cells, or PBMCs.

Sequencing used immunoSEQ multiplex PCR; TCRdb keeps in-frame clones, though not all of them. Among 45,000 to 65,000 clones listed, around 80% were seen once. This TCR was recovered from a woman older than 75 with COVID-19, enrolled during active disease. Sequencing was carried out using peripheral blood.

The CDR3 loop is CASSATGGVRETQYF. In DNA, the CDR3 is TGTGCCAGCAGTGCTACAGGGGGAGTGCGGGAGACCCAGTACTTC. The V and J genes are TRBV25-1 and TRBJ2-5; 8 nucleotides match TRBD1. Trimming at V came to 4 bases and at J to 5 bases, leaving 9 bases not matched to a gene. This CDR3 has 15 amino acids. The germline V gene has CDR1 MGHDK and CDR2 SYGVNS.